Here is one T cell receptor (beta chain) with its context. It differs at one base from a far larger clone, so likely a read error. These data come from a study of low-dose radiotherapy and immunotherapy resistance in tumors. Overall study: Per fraction, Cohort 1 was given 0.5 Gy every 2 weeks, for a total of 6.5 Gy. The drug cyclophosphamide was given into a vein at 200 mg/m2 every two weeks, one day before radiation and immunotherapy.

As to time point: before trial treatment. The CDR3 contains 12 residues. Germline V gene sequence: CDR1 PRHDT, CDR2 FYEKMQ (reference sequence). Covering alpha and beta chains, TRAV- and TRBV-specific primers were used for the first-strand cDNA. TCR amplification involved 15 to 20 PCR cycles with a constant-region primer and V-primer adapter. TCRdb processed the reads anew with MiXCR; each CDR3 protein has one entry. The table records 80,000 to 95,000 distinct CDR3 sequences, more than 8.5% of them present only once. This receptor was identified in a male donor with prostate cancer. The rearrangement joins TRBV13 to TRBJ1-2, with 7 positions matching TRBD1. The sample here was PBMCs, taken before treatment. The CDR3 region is CASSLDRSGCTF. The CDR3, as DNA: TGTGCCAGCAGCTTGGACAGGTCCGGCTGCACCTTC.